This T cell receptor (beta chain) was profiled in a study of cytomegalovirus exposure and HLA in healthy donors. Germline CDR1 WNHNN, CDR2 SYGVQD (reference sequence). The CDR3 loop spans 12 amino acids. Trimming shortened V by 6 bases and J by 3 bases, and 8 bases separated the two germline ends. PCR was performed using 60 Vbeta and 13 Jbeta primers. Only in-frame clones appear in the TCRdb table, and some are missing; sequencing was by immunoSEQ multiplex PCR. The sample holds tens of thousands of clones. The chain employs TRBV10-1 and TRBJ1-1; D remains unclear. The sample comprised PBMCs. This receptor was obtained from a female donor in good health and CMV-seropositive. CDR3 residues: CASSGLYTEAFF. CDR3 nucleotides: TGCGCCAGCAGCGGACTCTACACTGAAGCTTTCTTT.